Below, 12 T cell receptor beta chains from the same sample are listed, as sequenced in a study of T cell clonality in common variable immunodeficiency. Sequenced by immunoSEQ multiplex PCR; TCRdb stores in-frame clones only, minus some. Observed in the sample are fewer than 50,000 clones, none of them singletons. The source material was peripheral blood mononuclear cells. These TCRs come from a person aged 18 to 70 in good health.

In regard to this clone: The read ends 3 residues before the CDR3 terminus; that terminus is restored from the germline J gene. V and J are TRBV2 and TRBJ1-3; no clear D. The CDR3 is made up of 12 amino acids. Germline V gene data show CDR1 as SNHLY and CDR2 as FYNNEI. CDR3 DNA (partial): TGTGCCAGCAGTGAAGGTTCCCGGGTT. Translation gives CASSEGSRV. The full CDR3 is CASSEGSRVIYF.

This clone has ten or more counts. The read gets to within 3 residues of the CDR3 end, and the germline J gene fills in the rest. V gene TRBV5-1 combines with J gene TRBJ2-4; TRBD2 matches at 9 bases. Germline lookup yields CDR1 SGHRS and CDR2 YFSETQ. The CDR3 has 14 residues. Partial CDR3 DNA: TGCGCCAGCAGCTCCGGGGCGGGGGGGGGTATT. It encodes CASSSGAGGGI. The complete CDR3 reads CASSSGAGGGIQYF.

This clone was counted at least ten times. The read gets to within 3 residues of the CDR3 end, and the germline J gene fills in the rest. The sample contains more than one DNA sequence encoding this CDR3. V gene TRBV20-1 combines with J gene TRBJ1-3; 7 bases line up with TRBD1. The J segment lost 4 bases and the V segment lost 6 bases, leaving 9 bases of the junction unmatched. This CDR3 spans 14 amino acids. Germline CDR1 and CDR2: DFQATT and SNEGSKA (reference sequence). The CDR3 DNA, read in part, is TGCAGTGCAGAAGAGGGGGCATTGGGAAACACC. This gives the protein CSAEEGALGNT. The complete CDR3 sequence is CSAEEGALGNTIYF.

With regard to this clone: The read finishes 3 residues shy of the CDR3 end, and the germline J gene is used to complete it. The chain joins TRBV7-8 to TRBJ1-1; perhaps TRBD1 as D (5 bases). V lost 6 bases and J 1 base, leaving 15 bases between the germline ends. CDR1 and CDR2 from the germline V gene are SGHVS and FQNEAQ. CDR3 length: 15 residues. The CDR3 DNA, read in part, is TGTGCCAGCAGAAAGGGACTTGGGTGGAACACTGAA. This codes for CASRKGLGWNTE. The whole CDR3 region reads CASRKGLGWNTEAFF.

The sample holds a few counts of this clone. The read ends 3 residues before the CDR3 terminus; that terminus is restored from the germline J gene. V and J are TRBV5-4 and TRBJ2-5; D is unresolved. From germline, CDR1 is SGHNT and CDR2 YYREEE (reference sequence). This CDR3 comprises 13 residues. Trimming took off 0 bases at V and 1 base at J, with 4 bases between the two ends. The DNA read from the CDR3 is TGTGCCAGCAGCTTGGGGCTCCAAGAGACC. Residues: CASSLGLQET. The complete CDR3 sequence is CASSLGLQETQYF.

In this sample, this clone turned up many times. Read coverage stops 3 residues before the CDR3 terminus; the germline J gene supplies the remainder. V is TRBV10-3 and J is TRBJ2-1, with 9 bases matching TRBD1. With 8 bases clipped from V and 3 bases from J, the junction kept 8 bases outside the gene matches. The germline gives CDR1 ENHRY, CDR2 SYGVKD. CDR3 length: 15 amino acids. CDR3 loop: CAIGGTGGLYNEQFF. The sequenced part of the CDR3 DNA is TGTGCCATCGGTGGCACAGGGGGCCTCTACAATGAG.

As regards this clone: The CDR3 end is not reached by the read, which stops 3 residues before it; the germline J gene fills it in. The chain couples TRBV20-1 to TRBJ1-1, with 7 positions matching TRBD1. With V trimmed by 5 bases and J by 0 bases, 9 bases remained unmatched. Germline V gives CDR1 DFQATT, CDR2 SNEGSKA (reference sequence). The CDR3 has 15 residues. The CDR3 is CSAVRQGGVNTEAFF. Partial CDR3 DNA: TGCAGTGCTGTCAGACAGGGCGGTGTGAACACTGAA.

This clone has at least ten counts. The CDR3 extends 3 residues past the end of the read, so its final part is completed from the germline J gene. V gene TRBV11-2 combines with J gene TRBJ2-5; tentative D call: TRBD1 (6 bases). Germline assignment: CDR1 SGHAT and CDR2 FQNNGV. V lost 1 base and J 1 base, leaving 10 bases between the germline ends. The CDR3 totals 15 residues. CDR3 residues: CASSLGGLVQETQYF. The sequenced CDR3 bases are TGTGCCAGCAGCTTAGGGGGGCTAGTCCAAGAGACC.

This clone came up many times. The CDR3 is cut off 3 residues early in the read; its end comes from the germline J gene. The chain employs TRBV19 and TRBJ2-7; a weak D match, TRBD1 (6 bases). The germline V gene encodes CDR1 LNHDA and CDR2 SQIVND (reference sequence). The ends were cut back, 3 bases at V and 2 bases at J, with 8 bases in the middle. The length of the CDR3 is 13 residues. The DNA read from the CDR3 is TGTGCCAGTAGTATTGGGGGCACCTACGAG. Amino acids: CASSIGGTYE. The whole CDR3 sequence is CASSIGGTYEQYF.

This clone was detected ten times or more. The read terminates 3 residues before the CDR3 end, so the remaining end is supplied by the germline J gene. This rearrangement joins TRBV13 to TRBJ2-5; unclear D gene. This CDR3 contains 13 residues. Trimming cost V 2 bases and J 5 bases, with 9 bases left between them. In germline, CDR1 is PRHDT, CDR2 FYEKMQ (reference sequence). This chain's CDR3 is CASSLLGSETQYF. Incomplete CDR3 DNA: TGTGCCAGCAGCTTATTAGGGTCGGAGACC.

This clone was observed many times. The read finishes 3 residues shy of the CDR3 end, and the germline J gene is used to complete it. The V gene is TRBV13, the J gene TRBJ2-1, with TRBD1 identical over 8 bases. J lost 3 bases, V lost 5 bases, and 9 bases had no gene match. CDR3 length equals 16 residues. Germline values: CDR1 PRHDT, CDR2 FYEKMQ (reference sequence). Incomplete CDR3 DNA: TGTGCCAGCAGCGCCAGACAGGGGTGGGGCTACAATGAG. Protein product: CASSARQGWGYNE. The CDR3 in full is CASSARQGWGYNEQFF. Filled out from reference TRBV13 and TRBJ2-1, the complete variable domain reads AAGVIQSPRHLIKEKRETATLKCYPIPRHDTVYWYQQGPGQDPQFLISFYEKMQSDKGSIPDRFSAQQFSDYHSELNMSSLELGDSALYFCASSARQGWGYNEQFFGPGTRLTVL.

This clone was observed many times. The read stops 3 residues short of the end of the CDR3; the missing end is completed from the germline J gene. The V call is TRBV5-1, the J call TRBJ2-1; D is unclear. The CDR3 has 13 amino acids. V was trimmed by 3 bases and J by 7 bases, leaving 11 bases between them. Per germline, CDR1 SGHRS and CDR2 YFSETQ. The part of the CDR3 DNA that was read is TGCGCCAGCAGCTATTTGACTTCTAATGAG. It yields the protein CASSYLTSNE. The full CDR3 protein is CASSYLTSNEQFF. The variable domain in full, completed from reference TRBV5-1 and TRBJ2-1, reads KAGVTQTPRYLIKTRGQQVTLSCSPISGHRSVSWYQQTPGQGLQFLFEYFSETQRNKGNFPGRFSGRQFSNSRSEMNVSTLELGDSALYLCASSYLTSNEQFFGPGTRLTVL.